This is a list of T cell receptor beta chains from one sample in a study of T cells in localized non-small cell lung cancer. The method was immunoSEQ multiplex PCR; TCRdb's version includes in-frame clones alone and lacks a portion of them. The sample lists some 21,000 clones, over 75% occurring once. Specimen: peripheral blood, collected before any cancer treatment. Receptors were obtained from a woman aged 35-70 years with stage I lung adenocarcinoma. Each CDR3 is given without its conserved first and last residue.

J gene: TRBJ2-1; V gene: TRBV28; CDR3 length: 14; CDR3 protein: ASGPGHRTAANEQF
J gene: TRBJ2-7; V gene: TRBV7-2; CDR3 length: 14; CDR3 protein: ASSVVWASGLNEQY
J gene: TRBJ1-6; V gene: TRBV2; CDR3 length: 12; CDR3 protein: ASSEAIWISPLH
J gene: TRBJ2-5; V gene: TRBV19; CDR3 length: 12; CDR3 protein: ASSMVTRRETQY
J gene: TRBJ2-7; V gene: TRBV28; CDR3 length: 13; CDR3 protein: ASSLWGQGPDEQY
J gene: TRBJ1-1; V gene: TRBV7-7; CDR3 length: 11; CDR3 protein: ASSLSRNTEAF
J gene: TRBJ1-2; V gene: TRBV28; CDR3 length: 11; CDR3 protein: ASSLSGYYGYT
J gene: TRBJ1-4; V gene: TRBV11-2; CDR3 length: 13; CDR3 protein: ASSLGGGSDEKLF
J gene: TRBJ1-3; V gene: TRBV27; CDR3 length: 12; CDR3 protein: ASRSSGAGNTIY
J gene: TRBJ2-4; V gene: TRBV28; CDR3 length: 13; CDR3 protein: ASGSTGSAKNIQY
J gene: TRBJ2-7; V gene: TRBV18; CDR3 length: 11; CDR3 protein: ASSPPGGYEQY
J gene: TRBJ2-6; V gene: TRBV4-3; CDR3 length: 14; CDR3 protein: ASSHGITSGANVLT
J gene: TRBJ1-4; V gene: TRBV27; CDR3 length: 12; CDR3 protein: ASSSRTGNEKLF
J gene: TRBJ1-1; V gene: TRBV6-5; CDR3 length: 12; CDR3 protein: ASRSQGKNTEAF
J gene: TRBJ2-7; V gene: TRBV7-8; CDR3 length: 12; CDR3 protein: ASSSSTSNYEQY
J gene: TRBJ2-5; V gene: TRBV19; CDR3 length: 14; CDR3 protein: ASSISAAEPGETQY
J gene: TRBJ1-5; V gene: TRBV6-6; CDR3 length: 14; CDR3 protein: ASSYRRGESNQPQH
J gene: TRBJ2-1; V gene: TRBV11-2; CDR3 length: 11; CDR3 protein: ASSLGREYEQF
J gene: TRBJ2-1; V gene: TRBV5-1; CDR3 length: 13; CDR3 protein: ASSERGDSYNEQF
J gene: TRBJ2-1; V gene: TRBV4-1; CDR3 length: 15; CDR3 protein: ASSPSTLTYSYNEQF
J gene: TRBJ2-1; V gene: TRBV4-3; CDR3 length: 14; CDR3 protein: ASSQDPPPTNNEQF
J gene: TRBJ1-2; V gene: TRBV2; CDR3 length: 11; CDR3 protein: ASSEVGNYGYT
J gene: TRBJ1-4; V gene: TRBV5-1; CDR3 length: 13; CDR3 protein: ASSSTGASNEKLF
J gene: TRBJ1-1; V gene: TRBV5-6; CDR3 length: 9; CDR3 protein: ASSLDGRAF